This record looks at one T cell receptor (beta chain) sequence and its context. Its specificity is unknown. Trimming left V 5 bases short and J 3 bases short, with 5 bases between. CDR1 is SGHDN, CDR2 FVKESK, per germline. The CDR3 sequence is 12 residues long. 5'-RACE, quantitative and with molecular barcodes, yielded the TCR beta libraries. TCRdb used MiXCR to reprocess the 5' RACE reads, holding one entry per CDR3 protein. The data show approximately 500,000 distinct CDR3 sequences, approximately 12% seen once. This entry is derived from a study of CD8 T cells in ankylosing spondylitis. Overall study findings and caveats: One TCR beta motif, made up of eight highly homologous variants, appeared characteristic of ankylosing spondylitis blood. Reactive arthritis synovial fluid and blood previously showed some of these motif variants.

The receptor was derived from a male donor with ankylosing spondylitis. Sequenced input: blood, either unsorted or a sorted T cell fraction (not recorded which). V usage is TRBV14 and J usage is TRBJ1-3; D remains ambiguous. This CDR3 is CASSTSGNTIYF. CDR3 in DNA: TGTGCCAGCAGCACCAGTGGAAACACCATATATTTT. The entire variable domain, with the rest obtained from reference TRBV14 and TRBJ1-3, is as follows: EAGVTQFPSHSVIEKGQTVTLRCDPISGHDNLYWYRRVMGKEIKFLLHFVKESKQDESGMPNNRFLAERTGGTYSTLKVQPAELEDSGVYFCASSTSGNTIYFGEGSWLTVV.